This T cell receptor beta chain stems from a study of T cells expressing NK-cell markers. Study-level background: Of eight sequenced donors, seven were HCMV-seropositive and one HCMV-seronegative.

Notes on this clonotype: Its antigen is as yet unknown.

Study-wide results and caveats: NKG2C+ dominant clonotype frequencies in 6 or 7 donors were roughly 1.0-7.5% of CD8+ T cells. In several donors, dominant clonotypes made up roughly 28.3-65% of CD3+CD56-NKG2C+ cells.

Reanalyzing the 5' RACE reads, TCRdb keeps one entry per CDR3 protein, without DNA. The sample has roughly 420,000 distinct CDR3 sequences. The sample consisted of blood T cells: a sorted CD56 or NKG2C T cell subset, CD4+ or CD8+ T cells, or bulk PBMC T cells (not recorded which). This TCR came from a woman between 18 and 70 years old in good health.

The CDR3 sequence is CASSAGTVLYEQYF. The V gene is TRBV11-2, the J gene TRBJ2-7; TCRdb names TRBD1, which stays unverified in the absence of DNA. This CDR3 region has 14 residues. Germline CDR1 and CDR2: SGHAT and FQNNGV.